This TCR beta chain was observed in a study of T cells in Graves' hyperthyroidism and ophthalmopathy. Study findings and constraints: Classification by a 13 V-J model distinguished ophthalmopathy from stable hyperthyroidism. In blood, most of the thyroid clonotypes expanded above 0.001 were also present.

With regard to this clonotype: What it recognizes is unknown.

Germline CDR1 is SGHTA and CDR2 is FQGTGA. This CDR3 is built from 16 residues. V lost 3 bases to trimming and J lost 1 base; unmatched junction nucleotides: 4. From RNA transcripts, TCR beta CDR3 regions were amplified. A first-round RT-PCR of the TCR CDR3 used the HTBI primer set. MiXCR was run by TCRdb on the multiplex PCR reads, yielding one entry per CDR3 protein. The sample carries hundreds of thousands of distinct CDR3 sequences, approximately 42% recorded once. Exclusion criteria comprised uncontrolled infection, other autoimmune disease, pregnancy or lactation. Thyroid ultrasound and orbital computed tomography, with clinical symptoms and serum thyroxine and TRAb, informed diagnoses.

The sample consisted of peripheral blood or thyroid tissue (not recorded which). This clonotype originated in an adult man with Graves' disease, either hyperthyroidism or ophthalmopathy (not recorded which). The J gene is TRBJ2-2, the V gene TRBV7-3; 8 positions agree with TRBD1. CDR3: CASSLGGQGNTGELFF. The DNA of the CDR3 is TGTGCCAGCAGCTTGGGCGGACAGGGGAACACCGGGGAGCTGTTTTTT.